This entry concerns a single TCR beta chain. The data were taken from a study of T-cell memory formation after mild COVID-19. V was pared by 6 bases and J by 1 base, with 14 bases between. In germline, CDR1 is MNHNS, CDR2 SASEGT. The CDR3 covers 15 residues. Constant-segment primers were used for 5'RACE, and the resulting TCR alpha and TCR beta cDNA libraries carried sample barcodes and UMIs. Using its own MiXCR run on the 5' RACE reads, TCRdb lists one record per CDR3 protein. The sample records 90,000 to 130,000 distinct CDR3 sequences, 15% to 20% being singletons. Sequenced: PBMCs or a T cell subset sorted from them (not recorded which). The chain links TRBV6-1 to TRBJ2-3, with unresolved D. This clonotype was sampled from a man aged 18 to 29 who had mild COVID-19 (a few samples of this study predate the infection). Cell type and time point are not known. The CDR3 DNA is TGTGCCAGCAGCGCACCTAGAAAGGGCACAGATACGCAGTATTTT. As protein: CASSAPRKGTDTQYF.